The 9 T cell receptor beta chains below all came from one sample that was sequenced in a study of blood T cell repertoires in COVID-19. Sequencing used immunoSEQ multiplex PCR; TCRdb keeps in-frame clones, though not all of them. This sample has about 290,000 clones, with 85% to 90% found just once. Specimen: peripheral blood. Source of these receptors: a woman aged 25 to 39 with COVID-19, enrolled during active disease.

This chain joins TRBV14 and TRBJ1-1; TRBD1 agrees at 9 bases. V shed 3 bases, J shed 6 bases, and the junction held 5 bases outside the gene matches. The CDR3 sequence is 14 residues long. The germline CDR1 and CDR2 sequences are SGHDN and FVKESK. CDR3: CASSQEQGAAEAFF. The CDR3 DNA follows: TGTGCCAGCAGCCAGGAACAGGGGGCCGCTGAAGCTTTCTTT.

This clone was observed a few times. This same CDR3 is encoded by further DNA sequences in the sample. This chain joins TRBV6-6 and TRBJ2-2; D remains unclear. The CDR3 is 12 amino acids. Germline V gives CDR1 MNHNY, CDR2 SVGAGI (reference sequence). Trimming removed 8 bases at V and 2 bases at J, with 6 bases between. The chain's CDR3 is CASGENTGELFF. The CDR3 bases are TGTGCCAGCGGAGAAAACACCGGGGAGCTGTTTTTT.

The chain is built from TRBV5-1 and TRBJ1-6; TRBD1 agrees at 7 bases. Trimming took 1 base from V and 9 from J; bases not matched to a gene: 4. Germline V lookup: CDR1 SGHRS, CDR2 YFSETQ. The CDR3 contains 14 residues. The CDR3 DNA sequence: TGCGCCAGCAGCTTGATGGACAGGAGTTCACCCCTCCACTTT. Translating it yields CASSLMDRSSPLHF.

The chain joins TRBV6-4 to TRBJ2-1, with D possibly being TRBD2 (7 bases). Trimming stripped 2 bases from V and 2 bases from J, with 10 bases between. The length of the CDR3 is 15 residues. Germline loops: CDR1 MRHNA, CDR2 SNTAGT. This chain's CDR3 is CASSDEGGAYNEQFF. CDR3 nucleotides: TGTGCCAGCAGTGACGAGGGGGGGGCCTACAATGAGCAGTTCTTC.

This clone is a singleton in its sample. The gene calls are TRBV27 and TRBJ1-5, with D possibly matching TRBD1 (5 bases). The germline V gene encodes CDR1 MNHEY and CDR2 SMNVEV (reference sequence). V was shortened by 6 bases and J by 0 bases, with 12 bases between the two germline ends. There are 15 residues in the CDR3. CDR3 loop: CASRGGPGSNQPQHF. The CDR3 nucleotides are TGTGCCAGCAGGGGGGGTCCAGGTAGCAATCAGCCCCAGCATTTT.

As DNA, the CDR3 is TGCGCCAGCAGCCAAGTGCAGGGTGGCGAAAAACTGTTTTTT. Translating it yields CASSQVQGGEKLFF. The chain recombines TRBV4-1 with TRBJ1-4, with D perhaps TRBD1 (5 bases). There are 14 residues in the CDR3. Germline V CDR1 and CDR2: MGHRA, YSYEKL. Between the trimmed V and J ends, which lost 1 base and 8 bases, there was a span of 11 bases.

The chain uses TRBV6-5 and TRBJ2-2; 7 bases agree with TRBD1. The CDR3 runs 16 residues. Germline lookup yields CDR1 MNHEY and CDR2 SVGAGI. With V trimmed by 2 bases and J by 3 bases, 6 bases remained unmatched. In DNA form, the CDR3 reads TGTGCCAGCAGTTACACAAGAGACAGGGACACCGGGGAGCTGTTTTTT. Translation: CASSYTRDRDTGELFF.

This clone was seen just once. The identical CDR3 is also encoded by other nucleotide sequences in the sample. V gene TRBV5-1 combines with J gene TRBJ1-1, with TRBD1 identical over 9 bases. This CDR3 is 14 amino acids long. CDR1 SGHRS and CDR2 YFSETQ come from the germline V gene. J gave up 3 bases and V 3 bases, and 3 bases lay outside the gene matches. For the CDR3, the DNA is TGCGCCAGCAGCTGGGGACAGGGTTACACTGAAGCTTTCTTT. Its protein product is CASSWGQGYTEAFF.

V gene TRBV19 combines with J gene TRBJ1-5; 9 positions match TRBD1. Germline loops: CDR1 LNHDA, CDR2 SQIVND (reference sequence). This CDR3 spans 17 amino acids. V trimming: 7 bases; J trimming: 5 bases; junction bases outside the gene matches: 15. The CDR3 sequence is CASMLNGGQGIDQPQHF. CDR3 in DNA: TGTGCCAGTATGCTAAATGGGGGACAGGGAATTGATCAGCCCCAGCATTTT. The full variable domain, its missing parts supplied by reference TRBV19 and TRBJ1-5, is DGGITQSPKYLFRKEGQNVTLSCEQNLNHDAMYWYRQDPGQGLRLIYYSQIVNDFQKGDIAEGYSVSREKKESFPLTVTSAQKNPTAFYLCASMLNGGQGIDQPQHFGDGTRLSIL.